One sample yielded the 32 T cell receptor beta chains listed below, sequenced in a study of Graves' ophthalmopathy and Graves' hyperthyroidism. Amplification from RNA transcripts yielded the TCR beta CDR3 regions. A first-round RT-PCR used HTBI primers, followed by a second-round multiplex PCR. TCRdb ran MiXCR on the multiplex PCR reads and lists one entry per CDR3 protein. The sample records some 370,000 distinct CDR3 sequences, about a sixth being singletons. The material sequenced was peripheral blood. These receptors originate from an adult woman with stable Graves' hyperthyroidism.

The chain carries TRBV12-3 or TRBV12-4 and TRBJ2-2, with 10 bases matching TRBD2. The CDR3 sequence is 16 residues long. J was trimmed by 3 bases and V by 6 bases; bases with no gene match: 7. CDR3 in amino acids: CASRQSGRGDTGELFF. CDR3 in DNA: TGTGCCAGCAGACAGAGCGGGAGGGGAGACACCGGGGAGCTGTTTTTT.

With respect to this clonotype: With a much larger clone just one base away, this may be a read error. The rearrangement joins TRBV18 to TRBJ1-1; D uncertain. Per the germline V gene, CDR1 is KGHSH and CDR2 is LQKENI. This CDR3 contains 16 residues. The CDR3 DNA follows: TGTGCCAACTCACCACTTAGGGTGACGGTGGTCACTGAAGCTTTCTTT. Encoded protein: CANSPLRVTVVTEAFF.

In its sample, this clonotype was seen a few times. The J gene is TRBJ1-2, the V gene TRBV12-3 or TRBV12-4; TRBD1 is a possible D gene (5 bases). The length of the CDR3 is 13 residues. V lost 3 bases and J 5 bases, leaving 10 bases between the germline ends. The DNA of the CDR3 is TGTGCCAGCAGTTTTCAGGGTGGATATGGCTACACCTTC. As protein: CASSFQGGYGYTF.

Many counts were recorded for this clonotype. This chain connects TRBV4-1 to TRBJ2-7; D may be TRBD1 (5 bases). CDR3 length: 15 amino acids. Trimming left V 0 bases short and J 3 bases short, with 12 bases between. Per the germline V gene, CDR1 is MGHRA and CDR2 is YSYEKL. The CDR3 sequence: CASSQDGAGNYEQYF. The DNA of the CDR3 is TGCGCCAGCAGCCAAGATGGGGCAGGAAACTACGAGCAGTACTTC.

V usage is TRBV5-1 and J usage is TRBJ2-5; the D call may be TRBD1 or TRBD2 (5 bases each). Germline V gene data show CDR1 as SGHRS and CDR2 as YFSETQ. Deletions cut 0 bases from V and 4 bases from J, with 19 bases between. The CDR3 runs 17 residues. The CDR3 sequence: CASSLAIGRAGRETQYF. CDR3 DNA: TGCGCCAGCAGCTTGGCCATTGGCAGGGCAGGGAGAGAGACCCAGTACTTC. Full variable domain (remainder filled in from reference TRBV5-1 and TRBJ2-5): KAGVTQTPRYLIKTRGQQVTLSCSPISGHRSVSWYQQTPGQGLQFLFEYFSETQRNKGNFPGRFSGRQFSNSRSEMNVSTLELGDSALYLCASSLAIGRAGRETQYFGPGTRLLVL.

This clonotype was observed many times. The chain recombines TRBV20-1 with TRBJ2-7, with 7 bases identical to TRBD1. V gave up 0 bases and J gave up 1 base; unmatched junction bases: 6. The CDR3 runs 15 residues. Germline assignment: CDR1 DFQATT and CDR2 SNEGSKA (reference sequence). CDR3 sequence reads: CSARELGGASYEQYF. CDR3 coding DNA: TGCAGTGCTAGAGAATTAGGGGGCGCGTCCTACGAGCAGTACTTC.

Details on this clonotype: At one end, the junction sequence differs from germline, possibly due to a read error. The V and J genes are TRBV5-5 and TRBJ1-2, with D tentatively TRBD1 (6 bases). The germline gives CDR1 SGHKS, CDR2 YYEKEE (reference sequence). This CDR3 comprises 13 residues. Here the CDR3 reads CASSLVPGDGYIF. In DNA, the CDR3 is TGCGCCAGCAGCTTGGTGCCAGGGGACGGCTACATCTTC.

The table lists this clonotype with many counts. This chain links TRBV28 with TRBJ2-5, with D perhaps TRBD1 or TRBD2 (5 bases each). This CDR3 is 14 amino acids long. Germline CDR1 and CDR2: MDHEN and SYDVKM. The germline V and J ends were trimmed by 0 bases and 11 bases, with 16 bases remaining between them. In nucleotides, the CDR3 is TGTGCCAGCAGTTTATGTCGGGGCAGTTGTTCGCAGTACTTC. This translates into CASSLCRGSCSQYF. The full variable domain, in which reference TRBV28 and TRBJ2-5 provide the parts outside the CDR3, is DVKVTQSSRYLVKRTGEKVFLECVQDMDHENMFWYRQDPGLGLRLIYFSYDVKMKEKGDIPEGYSVSREKKERFSLILESASTNQTSMYLCASSLCRGSCSQYFGPGTRLLVL.

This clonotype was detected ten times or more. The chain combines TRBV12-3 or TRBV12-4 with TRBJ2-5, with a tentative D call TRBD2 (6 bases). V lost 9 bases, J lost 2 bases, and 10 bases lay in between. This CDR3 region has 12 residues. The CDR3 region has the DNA TGTGCCAGTGGAGGGAGTCAAGAGACCCAGTACTTC. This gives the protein CASGGSQETQYF.

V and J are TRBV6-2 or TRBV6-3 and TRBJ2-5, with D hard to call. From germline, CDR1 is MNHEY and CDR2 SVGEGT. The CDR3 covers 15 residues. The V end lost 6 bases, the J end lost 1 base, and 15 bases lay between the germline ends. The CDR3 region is CASSSVTAIQETQYF. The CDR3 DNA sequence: TGTGCCAGCAGCTCCGTTACAGCAATCCAAGAGACCCAGTACTTC.

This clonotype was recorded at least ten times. CDR3 residues: CASSPGTSRQETQYF. The DNA for the CDR3 is TGTGCCAGCAGCCCTGGGACTAGCAGACAAGAGACCCAGTACTTC. The V and J genes are TRBV28 and TRBJ2-5; TRBD2 matches 9 bases. The V segment lost 6 bases and the J segment 2 bases; nucleotides outside the gene matches: 7. Per germline, CDR1 MDHEN and CDR2 SYDVKM. This CDR3 region has 15 residues. The full variable domain, rest sourced from reference TRBV28 and TRBJ2-5, is DVKVTQSSRYLVKRTGEKVFLECVQDMDHENMFWYRQDPGLGLRLIYFSYDVKMKEKGDIPEGYSVSREKKERFSLILESASTNQTSMYLCASSPGTSRQETQYFGPGTRLLVL.

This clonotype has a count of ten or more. The CDR3 sequence: CSASSAGSEQYF. In nucleotides, the CDR3 is TGCAGTGCTAGTAGCGCGGGGAGCGAGCAGTACTTC. J is TRBJ2-7 and V is TRBV20-1; TRBD2 is a possible D gene (6 bases). Germline CDR1 DFQATT, CDR2 SNEGSKA (reference sequence). There are 12 residues in the CDR3. Trimming took off 3 bases at V and 6 bases at J, with 12 bases between the two ends.

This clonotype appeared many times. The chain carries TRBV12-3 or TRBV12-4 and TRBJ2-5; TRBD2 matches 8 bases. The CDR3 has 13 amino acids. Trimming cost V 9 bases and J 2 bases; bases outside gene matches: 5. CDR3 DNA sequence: TGTGCCAGTCGAGCGGGAGCTCAAGAGACCCAGTACTTC. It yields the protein CASRAGAQETQYF.

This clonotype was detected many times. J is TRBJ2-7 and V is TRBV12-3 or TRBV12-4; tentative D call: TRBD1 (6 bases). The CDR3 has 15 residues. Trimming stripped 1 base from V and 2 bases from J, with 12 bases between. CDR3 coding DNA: TGTGCCAGCAGTTTAGTCCCACAGGGAACCTACGAGCAGTACTTC. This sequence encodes CASSLVPQGTYEQYF.

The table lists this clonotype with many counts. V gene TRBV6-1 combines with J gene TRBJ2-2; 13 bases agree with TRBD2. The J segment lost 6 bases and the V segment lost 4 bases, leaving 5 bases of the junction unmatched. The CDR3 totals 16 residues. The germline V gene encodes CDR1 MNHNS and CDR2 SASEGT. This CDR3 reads CASSARGLAGAGELFF. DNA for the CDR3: TGTGCCAGCAGTGCCCGAGGACTAGCGGGAGCCGGGGAGCTGTTTTTT.

The CDR3 coding sequence is TGTGCCAGTTCCGGGACAGGGGTATCCGGGGAGCTGTTTTTT. Translated: CASSGTGVSGELFF. The rearrangement uses TRBV9 and TRBJ2-2, with 10 nucleotides matching TRBD1. The CDR3 runs to 14 residues. V shed 8 bases and J 6 bases; nucleotides not matched to a gene: 7. Germline CDR1 SGDLS, CDR2 YYNGEE.

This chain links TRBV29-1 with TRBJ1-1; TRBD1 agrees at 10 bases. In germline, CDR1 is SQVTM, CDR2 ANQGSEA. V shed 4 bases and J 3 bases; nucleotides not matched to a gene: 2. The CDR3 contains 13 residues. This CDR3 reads CSVGTGGYTEAFF. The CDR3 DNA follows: TGCAGCGTTGGGACAGGGGGTTACACTGAAGCTTTCTTT.

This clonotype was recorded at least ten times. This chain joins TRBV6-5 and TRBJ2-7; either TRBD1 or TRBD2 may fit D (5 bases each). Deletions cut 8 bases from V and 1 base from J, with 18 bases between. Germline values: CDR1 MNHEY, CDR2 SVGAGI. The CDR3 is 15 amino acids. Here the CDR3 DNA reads TGTGCCAGCGGTTCATCCGGGACGCCTTCCTACGAGCAGTACTTC. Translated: CASGSSGTPSYEQYF.

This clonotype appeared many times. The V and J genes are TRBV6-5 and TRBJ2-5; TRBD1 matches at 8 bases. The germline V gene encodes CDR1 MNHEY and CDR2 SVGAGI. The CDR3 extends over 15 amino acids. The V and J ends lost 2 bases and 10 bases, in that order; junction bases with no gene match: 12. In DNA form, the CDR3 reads TGTGCCAGCAGTTACCAGGGGGCCATAAGGGCTAGCCAGTACTTC. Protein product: CASSYQGAIRASQYF.

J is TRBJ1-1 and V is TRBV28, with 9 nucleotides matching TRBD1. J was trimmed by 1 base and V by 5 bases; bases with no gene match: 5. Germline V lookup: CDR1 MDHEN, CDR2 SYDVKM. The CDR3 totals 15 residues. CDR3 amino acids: CASSRLGQGNTEAFF. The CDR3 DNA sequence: TGTGCCAGCAGTCGCCTGGGACAGGGGAACACTGAAGCTTTCTTT.

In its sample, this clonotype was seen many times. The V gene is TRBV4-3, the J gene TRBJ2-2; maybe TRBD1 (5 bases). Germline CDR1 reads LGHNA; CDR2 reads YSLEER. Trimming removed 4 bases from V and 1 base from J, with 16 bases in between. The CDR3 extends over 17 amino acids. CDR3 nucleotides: TGCGCCAGCAGCCGGTACACAGGACCCCTGAACACCGGGGAGCTGTTTTTT. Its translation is CASSRYTGPLNTGELFF.

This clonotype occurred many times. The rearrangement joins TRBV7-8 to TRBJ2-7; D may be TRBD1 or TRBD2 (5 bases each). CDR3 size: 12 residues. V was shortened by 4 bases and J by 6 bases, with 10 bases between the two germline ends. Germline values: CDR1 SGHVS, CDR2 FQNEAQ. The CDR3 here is CASSSGTPEQYF. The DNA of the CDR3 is TGTGCCAGCAGCTCTGGGACCCCCGAGCAGTACTTC.

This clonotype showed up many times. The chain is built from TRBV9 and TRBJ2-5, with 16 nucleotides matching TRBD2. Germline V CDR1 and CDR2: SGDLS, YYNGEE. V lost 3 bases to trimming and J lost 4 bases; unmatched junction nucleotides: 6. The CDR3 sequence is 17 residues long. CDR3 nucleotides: TGTGCCAGCAGCGCGGGACTAGCGGGAGGGATGGTAGAGACCCAGTACTTC. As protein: CASSAGLAGGMVETQYF.

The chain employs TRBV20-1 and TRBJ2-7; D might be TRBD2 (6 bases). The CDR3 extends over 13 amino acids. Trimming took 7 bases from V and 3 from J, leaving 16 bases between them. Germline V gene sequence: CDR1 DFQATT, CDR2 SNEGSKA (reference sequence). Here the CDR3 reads CSVPDYSGYEQYF. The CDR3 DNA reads TGCAGTGTTCCGGACTACTCGGGCTACGAGCAGTACTTC.

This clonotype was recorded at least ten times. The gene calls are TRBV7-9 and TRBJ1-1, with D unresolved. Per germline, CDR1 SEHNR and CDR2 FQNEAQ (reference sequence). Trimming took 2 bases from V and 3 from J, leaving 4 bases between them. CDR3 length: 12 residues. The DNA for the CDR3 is TGTGCCAGCAGCTTAATGGACACTGAAGCTTTCTTT. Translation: CASSLMDTEAFF.

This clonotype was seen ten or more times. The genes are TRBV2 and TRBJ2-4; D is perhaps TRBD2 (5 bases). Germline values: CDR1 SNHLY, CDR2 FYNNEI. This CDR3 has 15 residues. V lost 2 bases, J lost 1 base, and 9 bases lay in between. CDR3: CASSERERAKNIQYF. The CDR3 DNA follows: TGTGCCAGCAGTGAAAGGGAGAGGGCCAAAAACATTCAGTACTTC.

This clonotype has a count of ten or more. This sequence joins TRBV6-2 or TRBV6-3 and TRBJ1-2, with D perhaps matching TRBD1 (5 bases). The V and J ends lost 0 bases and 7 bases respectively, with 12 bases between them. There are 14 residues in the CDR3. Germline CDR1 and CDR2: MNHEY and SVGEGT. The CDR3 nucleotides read TGTGCCAGCAGTTACTCGGTGGCAGGGCTTGGCTACACCTTC. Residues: CASSYSVAGLGYTF.

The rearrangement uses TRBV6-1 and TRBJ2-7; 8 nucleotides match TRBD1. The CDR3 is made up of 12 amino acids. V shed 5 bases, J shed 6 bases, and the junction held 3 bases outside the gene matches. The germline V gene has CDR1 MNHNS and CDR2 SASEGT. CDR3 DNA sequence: TGTGCCAGCAGTCCAGACAGGGGCGAGCAGTACTTC. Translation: CASSPDRGEQYF.

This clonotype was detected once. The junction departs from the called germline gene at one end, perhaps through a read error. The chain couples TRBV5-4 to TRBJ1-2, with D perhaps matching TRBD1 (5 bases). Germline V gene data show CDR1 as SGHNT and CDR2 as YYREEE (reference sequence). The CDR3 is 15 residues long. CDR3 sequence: CVSSLEDPGHYGYTF. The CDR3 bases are TGTGTCAGCAGCTTGGAGGACCCGGGGCACTATGGCTACACCTTC.

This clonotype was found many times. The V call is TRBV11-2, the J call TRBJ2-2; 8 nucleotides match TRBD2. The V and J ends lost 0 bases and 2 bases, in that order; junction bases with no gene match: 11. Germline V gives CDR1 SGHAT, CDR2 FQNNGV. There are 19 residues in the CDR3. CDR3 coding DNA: TGTGCCAGCAGCTTAGATCCGGGACTAGAGGGGCGTAACACCGGGGAGCTGTTTTTT. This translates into CASSLDPGLEGRNTGELFF.

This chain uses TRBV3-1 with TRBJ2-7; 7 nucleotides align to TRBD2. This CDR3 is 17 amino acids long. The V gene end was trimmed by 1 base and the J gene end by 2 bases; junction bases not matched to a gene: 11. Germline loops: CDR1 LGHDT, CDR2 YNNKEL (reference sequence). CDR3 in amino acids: CASSQGLGVREAYEQYF. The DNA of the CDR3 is TGTGCCAGCAGCCAAGGGTTAGGAGTCCGGGAGGCCTACGAGCAGTACTTC.

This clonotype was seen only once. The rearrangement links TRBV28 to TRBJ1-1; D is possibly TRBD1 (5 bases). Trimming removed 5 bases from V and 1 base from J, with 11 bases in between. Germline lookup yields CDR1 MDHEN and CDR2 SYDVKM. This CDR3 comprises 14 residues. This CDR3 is CASSDSGWNTEAFF. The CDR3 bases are TGTGCCAGCAGTGACAGCGGCTGGAACACTGAAGCTTTCTTT.